A selection of T cell receptor beta chains follows, all from one sample in a study of T-cell memory formation after mild COVID-19. A single record per CDR3 protein comes from TCRdb applying MiXCR to the 5' RACE reads. Of under 300,000 distinct CDR3 sequences in the sample, roughly a tenth are singletons; the top ten hold around 21%. Sequencing was performed on PBMCs or a T cell subset sorted from them (not recorded which). The receptors shown here come from a man between 18 and 35 years old who had mild COVID-19 (a few samples of this study predate the infection). Cell type and time point are not known. The CDR3 runs from the conserved cysteine through the conserved F or W. A D gene is named only where the DNA matches it firmly. Size is omitted from some rows. Given values are once, few, many or a class for expanded clones.

size	D	J	length	V	CDR3	DNA
NA	NA	TRBJ1-1	14	TRBV12-3/TRBV12-4	CASRARRGDTEAFF	TGTGCCAGCCGTGCTCGCAGGGGTGATACTGAAGCTTTCTTT
few	TRBD1	TRBJ2-1	15	TRBV7-9	CASSPGRTGYNEQFF	TGTGCCAGCAGCCCGGGAAGGACAGGGTACAATGAGCAGTTCTTC
few	NA	TRBJ2-2	16	TRBV5-1	CASSLQVTTNTGELFF	TGCGCCAGCAGCTTACAGGTGACCACGAACACCGGGGAGCTGTTTTTT
many	TRBD2	TRBJ2-5	15	TRBV18	CASSPPGSGRETQYF	TGTGCCAGCTCACCACCTGGATCCGGGAGGGAGACCCAGTACTTC
many	NA	TRBJ2-1	13	TRBV6-5	CASRSLAFNEQFF	TGTGCCAGCAGATCACTAGCCTTCAATGAGCAGTTCTTC
NA	NA	TRBJ1-2	14	TRBV27	CASSFSREVYGYTF	TGTGCCAGCAGTTTTAGCAGGGAAGTCTATGGCTACACCTTC
many	NA	TRBJ2-7	14	TRBV6-1	CASSLGTETYEQYF	TGTGCCAGCAGCCTAGGTACAGAGACCTACGAGCAGTACTTC
NA	NA	TRBJ1-1	13	TRBV24-1	CATRDDQNTEAFF	TGTGCCACCAGGGACGACCAAAACACTGAAGCTTTCTTT
NA	NA	TRBJ1-4	16	TRBV5-1	CASSLAGRTGDEKLFF	TGCGCCAGCAGCTTGGCCGGCAGGACGGGGGACGAAAAACTGTTTTTT
few	TRBD2	TRBJ2-2	17	TRBV7-7	CASSIPGLAVNTGELFF	TGTGCCAGCAGCATACCGGGACTAGCGGTGAACACCGGGGAGCTGTTTTTT
NA	TRBD1	TRBJ2-2	19	TRBV11-3	CASSKPGTGSPANTGELFF	TGTGCCAGCAGTAAACCCGGGACAGGATCGCCCGCTAACACCGGGGAGCTGTTTTTT
NA	TRBD1	TRBJ1-2	14	TRBV2	CASETSGQGYGYTF	TGTGCCAGCGAAACCTCGGGACAGGGCTATGGCTACACCTTC
NA	NA	TRBJ2-1	14	TRBV7-9	CASSFQRADNEQFF	TGTGCCAGCAGCTTCCAGCGGGCCGACAATGAGCAGTTCTTC
few	NA	TRBJ1-5	14	TRBV10-3	CAISEGGSNQPQHF	TGTGCCATCAGTGAGGGCGGAAGCAATCAGCCCCAGCATTTT
NA	TRBD1	TRBJ1-1	13	TRBV12-3/TRBV12-4	CAGGQGVNTEAFF	TGTGCCGGAGGACAGGGTGTGAACACTGAAGCTTTCTTT
NA	TRBD1	TRBJ1-5	18	TRBV7-2	CASSLNGQGASGNQPQHF	TGTGCCAGCAGCTTAAATGGGCAGGGGGCTAGTGGCAATCAGCCCCAGCATTTT
NA	NA	TRBJ2-7	16	TRBV6-5	CASSYSSPAEGYEQYF	TGTGCCAGCAGTTACTCATCCCCCGCGGAGGGCTACGAGCAGTACTTC
few	NA	TRBJ2-7	13	TRBV20-1	CSASRDSTYEQYF	TGCAGTGCTAGCAGGGACTCTACCTACGAGCAGTACTTC
NA	TRBD2	TRBJ2-3	14	TRBV5-1	CASSLGLAGEAQYF	TGCGCCAGCAGCTTGGGACTAGCGGGGGAGGCGCAGTATTTT
NA	NA	TRBJ1-5	13	TRBV12-3/TRBV12-4	CASSSAEGQPQHF	TGTGCCAGCAGTTCCGCCGAGGGGCAGCCCCAGCATTTT
NA	NA	TRBJ2-3	13	TRBV7-2	CASSSGWSDTQYF	TGTGCCAGCAGCTCCGGATGGTCAGATACGCAGTATTTT
NA	NA	TRBJ2-1	17	TRBV5-1	CASSYTIAVGSYNEQFF	TGCGCCAGCAGCTATACCATAGCGGTAGGCTCCTACAATGAGCAGTTCTTC
many	NA	TRBJ2-1	12	TRBV27	CASSLGGYEQFF	TGTGCCAGCAGTTTAGGGGGATACGAGCAGTTCTTC
NA	TRBD1	TRBJ1-2	16	TRBV5-4	CASSLAAGTGNYGYTF	TGTGCCAGCAGCTTGGCCGCCGGGACAGGGAACTATGGCTACACCTTC
few	TRBD1	TRBJ2-2	15	TRBV7-2	CASSLGQWNTGELFF	TGTGCCAGCAGCCTGGGACAGTGGAATACCGGGGAGCTGTTTTTT
few	NA	TRBJ1-1	15	TRBV5-1	CASSQIGWENTEAFF	TGCGCCAGCAGCCAAATTGGGTGGGAGAACACTGAAGCTTTCTTT
many	NA	TRBJ1-5	15	TRBV12-3/TRBV12-4	CASTLGIGGNQPQHF	TGTGCCAGCACCCTGGGGATTGGAGGGAATCAGCCCCAGCATTTT
few	NA	TRBJ2-4	17	TRBV7-2	CASSLGRGAQAKNIQYF	TGTGCCAGCAGCTTAGGTCGGGGGGCCCAGGCCAAAAACATTCAGTACTTC
NA	TRBD1	TRBJ2-7	16	TRBV6-2/TRBV6-3	CASSYEDRGPRNEQYF	TGTGCCAGCAGTTACGAGGACAGGGGACCCAGGAACGAGCAGTACTTC
few	NA	TRBJ2-3	14	TRBV7-2	CASSVQGRTDTQYF	TGTGCCAGCAGCGTGCAGGGGAGAACAGATACGCAGTATTTT
NA	NA	TRBJ1-6	13	TRBV7-2	CASSSDIGAPLHF	TGTGCCAGCAGCTCCGACATAGGGGCACCCCTCCACTTT
NA	NA	TRBJ1-6	14	TRBV6-5	CASRPLSGTSPLHF	TGTGCCAGCAGACCATTGTCAGGGACGTCACCCCTCCACTTT
few	TRBD1	TRBJ2-7	15	TRBV7-9	CASRPRTGAAHEQYF	TGTGCCAGCAGACCCCGGACAGGGGCCGCCCACGAGCAGTACTTC
few	TRBD2	TRBJ2-2	14	TRBV2	CASSGLAGFGELFF	TGTGCCAGCAGTGGACTAGCGGGGTTTGGGGAGCTGTTTTTT
few	NA	TRBJ2-3	15	TRBV12-3/TRBV12-4	CASSFPSSGTDTQYF	TGTGCCAGCAGTTTCCCCTCTAGCGGCACAGATACGCAGTATTTT
few	TRBD2	TRBJ2-1	16	TRBV9	CASSVAGTSGYNEQFF	TGTGCCAGCAGCGTAGCTGGGACTAGCGGATACAATGAGCAGTTCTTC
NA	TRBD2	TRBJ2-1	14	TRBV2	CASSGGGRRDEQFF	TGTGCCAGCAGTGGCGGGGGGCGCAGGGATGAGCAGTTCTTC
many	TRBD2	TRBJ2-5	17	TRBV5-1	CASSSEVGQAGVETQYF	TGCGCCAGCAGCTCTGAAGTAGGCCAGGCGGGGGTTGAGACCCAGTACTTC
NA	NA	TRBJ1-4	11	TRBV11-2	CASSRGEKLFF	TGTGCCAGCAGCCGTGGCGAAAAACTGTTTTTT
few	TRBD1	TRBJ1-5	14	TRBV5-6	CASSLTGGKQPQHF	TGTGCCAGCAGCTTAACAGGGGGAAAACAGCCCCAGCATTTT
NA	NA	TRBJ2-2	15	TRBV11-2	CASSPLLGNTGELFF	TGTGCCAGCAGCCCATTGTTGGGGAACACCGGGGAGCTGTTTTTT
many	NA	TRBJ1-1	15	TRBV5-1	CASSEAGHLNTEAFF	TGCGCCAGCAGCGAGGCGGGACACCTGAACACTGAAGCTTTCTTT
NA	NA	TRBJ1-6	15	TRBV4-3	CASSQGRGLGSPLHF	TGCGCCAGCAGCCAAGGGCGGGGATTAGGCTCACCCCTCCACTTT
NA	NA	TRBJ1-5	13	TRBV11-2	CASSFDVQQPQHF	TGTGCCAGCAGCTTTGATGTTCAGCAGCCCCAGCATTTT
NA	TRBD1	TRBJ1-2	13	TRBV12-3/TRBV12-4	CASSWDRGVDYTF	TGTGCCAGCAGTTGGGACAGGGGAGTAGACTACACCTTC
few	NA	TRBJ2-3	13	TRBV4-1	CASSRAGPDTQYF	TGCGCCAGCAGCCGGGCAGGGCCAGATACGCAGTATTTT
NA	NA	TRBJ2-7	13	TRBV11-2	CASSFRFSYEQYF	TGTGCCAGCAGCTTTAGGTTTTCCTACGAGCAGTACTTC
few	NA	TRBJ2-2	15	TRBV5-1	CASSLAGGSTAELFF	TGCGCCAGCAGCTTGGCCGGTGGAAGTACGGCGGAGCTGTTTTTT
NA	NA	TRBJ1-3	15	TRBV9	CASSQTRQGWNTIYF	TGTGCCAGCAGCCAGACTCGGCAGGGCTGGAACACCATATATTTT
NA	TRBD2	TRBJ2-1	15	TRBV5-1	CASSLTPGLADEQFF	TGCGCCAGCAGCTTGACACCGGGACTAGCGGATGAGCAGTTCTTC
few	NA	TRBJ2-1	14	TRBV6-4	CASSDFGGTNEQFF	TGTGCCAGCAGTGACTTTGGGGGGACGAATGAGCAGTTCTTC
NA	TRBD1	TRBJ2-3	14	TRBV15	CATSDRVETDTQYF	TGTGCCACCTCGGACAGGGTCGAGACAGATACGCAGTATTTT
NA	NA	TRBJ1-4	13	TRBV10-3	CASGGTLGEKLFF	TGTGCCAGCGGCGGGACATTAGGTGAAAAACTGTTTTTT
few	NA	TRBJ1-3	15	TRBV7-9	CASSFVAASGNTIYF	TGTGCCAGCAGCTTTGTTGCAGCCTCTGGAAACACCATATATTTT
NA	TRBD1	TRBJ2-2	14	TRBV7-9	CASRNTGDSGELFF	TGTGCCAGCAGAAACACAGGGGATTCCGGGGAGCTGTTTTTT
few	NA	TRBJ2-3	15	TRBV6-2/TRBV6-3	CASSFSVLYTDTQYF	TGTGCCAGCAGTTTCTCTGTACTGTACACAGATACGCAGTATTTT
few	TRBD2	TRBJ2-5	18	TRBV10-2	CASSAGTSGYSMKETQYF	TGCGCCAGCAGTGCCGGGACTAGCGGGTACTCTATGAAGGAGACCCAGTACTTC
NA	NA	TRBJ2-6	15	TRBV6-5	CASSYGRSGANVLTF	TGTGCCAGCAGTTATGGCAGGTCTGGGGCCAACGTCCTGACTTTC
NA	TRBD1	TRBJ1-2	16	TRBV6-6	CASSYLGQGEGYGYTF	TGTGCCAGCAGTTACCTTGGACAGGGGGAGGGCTATGGCTACACCTTC
few	TRBD1	TRBJ2-7	13	TRBV3-1	CASSPRGGHEQYF	TGTGCCAGCAGTCCCCGAGGGGGCCACGAGCAGTACTTC